This entry concerns a single T cell receptor beta chain. The data derive from a study of CD8+CD57+ T cells in acquired aplastic anemia. Germline assignment: CDR1 MGHDK and CDR2 SYGVNS. The CDR3 is made up of 14 amino acids. V was trimmed by 2 bases and J by 3 bases, leaving 11 bases between them. Genomic DNA acted as the template from which TCR beta VDJ combination and CDR3 sequence profiling were carried out. Each CDR3 protein gets one entry after TCRdb re-called the reads with MiXCR. The top ten hold less than 10% of the sample, which has hundreds of thousands of distinct CDR3 sequences, 45% to 65% seen once.

This receptor was taken from a human donor with severe aplastic anemia or a healthy control (not recorded which). The chain uses TRBV25-1 and TRBJ2-7, with D perhaps matching TRBD1 or TRBD2 (5 bases each). Sequencing was carried out using sorted CD4+, CD8+, or CD8+CD57+ T cells (not recorded which) from PBMCs. The CDR3 DNA sequence: TGTGCCAGCAGTGAAACACGGGACCACTACGAGCAGTACTTC. Translation: CASSETRDHYEQYF.